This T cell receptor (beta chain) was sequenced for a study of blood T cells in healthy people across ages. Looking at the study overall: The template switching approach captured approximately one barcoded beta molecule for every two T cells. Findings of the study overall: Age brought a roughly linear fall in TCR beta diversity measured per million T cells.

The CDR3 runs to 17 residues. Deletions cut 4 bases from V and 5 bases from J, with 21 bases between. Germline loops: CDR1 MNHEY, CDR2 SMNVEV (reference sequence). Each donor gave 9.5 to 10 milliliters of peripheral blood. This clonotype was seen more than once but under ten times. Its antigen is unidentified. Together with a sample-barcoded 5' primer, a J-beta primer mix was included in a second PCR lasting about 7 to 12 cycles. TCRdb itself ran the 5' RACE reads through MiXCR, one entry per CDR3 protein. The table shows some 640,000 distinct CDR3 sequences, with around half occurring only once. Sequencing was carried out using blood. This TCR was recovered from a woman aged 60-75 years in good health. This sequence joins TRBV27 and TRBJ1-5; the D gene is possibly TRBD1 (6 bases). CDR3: CASSSLDRSSFDQPQHF. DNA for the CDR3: TGTGCCAGCAGTTCTCTGGACAGATCTTCCTTCGATCAGCCCCAGCATTTT.